This TCR beta chain was sequenced for a study of blood T cell repertoires in COVID-19. Study information: From T cells, B-cell-depleted T cells, or PBMCs came the material, which was cDNA or gDNA.

This clone has just one count. Participant ages covered about 18 to 95 years across around 25 US areas. V was pared by 5 bases and J by 7 bases, with 11 bases between. Germline lookup yields CDR1 MGHRA and CDR2 YSYEKL. The CDR3 is 13 amino acids. Authors' data handling: Estimated nucleated cell counts came from reference gene primer amplification. Sequencing used immunoSEQ multiplex PCR; TCRdb keeps in-frame clones, though not all of them. The DNA was the basis for D and trimming; V, J and clone size are from that table. The table has 200,000 or so clones, 86% seen once. The chain couples TRBV4-1 to TRBJ2-2; D is ambiguous. This receptor was obtained from a woman between 35 and 50 years old with acute COVID-19. Material: PBMCs or T cells enriched from blood (not recorded which). The CDR3 DNA is TGCGCCAGCAGCTCAGGTGGATTCGGGGAGCTGTTTTTT. Its translation: CASSSGGFGELFF.